The clone carrying this TCR beta chain was observed a few times. The data originate from a study of T and B cells in COVID-19 patients. Study as a whole: Peripheral blood came from COVID-19 patients with active infection or after recovery. Recovered patients mostly had mild to moderate COVID-19 managed as outpatients. Critical illness requiring mechanical ventilation or extracorporeal membrane oxygenation affected three fifths of the roughly 20 active-infection patients.

The CDR3 sequence is 14 residues long. V lost 3 bases and J lost 2, with 10 bases in between. Germline CDR1 is PRHDT and CDR2 is FYEKMQ (reference sequence). TRB rearrangements were amplified by multiplex PCR with BIOMED2 TRB-A/B primers. TCRdb called the multiplex PCR reads again in MiXCR, with one record for every CDR3 protein. This table holds more than 11,000 distinct CDR3 sequences, roughly 30% found once. Each TRB amplification used roughly 220-550 ng of genomic DNA from blood. The sequence was obtained from a human donor who had recovered from COVID-19. This chain uses TRBV13 with TRBJ1-1; a weak D match, TRBD1 (5 bases). The sequenced sample was blood. The chain's CDR3 is CASSLGRGNTEAFF. In nucleotides, the CDR3 is TGTGCCAGCAGCTTGGGAAGGGGAAACACTGAAGCTTTCTTT. The variable domain in full, with the rest retrieved from reference TRBV13 and TRBJ1-1, is AAGVIQSPRHLIKEKRETATLKCYPIPRHDTVYWYQQGPGQDPQFLISFYEKMQSDKGSIPDRFSAQQFSDYHSELNMSSLELGDSALYFCASSLGRGNTEAFFGQGTRLTVV.